Presented here are 19 T cell receptor beta chains from one specimen sequenced in a study of shared clonotypes between healthy human individuals. The protocol was immunoSEQ multiplex PCR, while the TCRdb copy is restricted to in-frame clones and leaves out a portion. The sample contains approximately 2.5 million clones, 80% to 95% of which appear only once. Sequenced material: naive CD4+ T cells from PBMCs. The subset was: CD45RA+ positively selected. The receptors here all came from a young man in good health. Some clones in this sample may be carry-over from other donors' samples.

The chain carries TRBV19 and TRBJ1-2, with D possibly matching TRBD1 (6 bases). The CDR3 sequence is 15 residues long. V lost 7 bases to trimming and J lost 9 bases, with 24 bases between them. CDR1 and CDR2 (germline): LNHDA, SQIVND (reference sequence). In DNA form, the CDR3 reads TGTGCCAGTACGCCGGACACAGGGAAGCGTGACAGCTACACCTTC. This codes for CASTPDTGKRDSYTF.

The chain is built from TRBV5-6 and TRBJ2-3; D possibly corresponds to TRBD2 (6 bases). The germline V and J ends were trimmed by 4 bases and 4 bases, with 13 bases remaining between them. The CDR3 has 14 amino acids. Germline V lookup: CDR1 SGHDT, CDR2 YYEEEE. CDR3 bases: TGTGCCAGCAGCCCCGGGAGCCGGTCAGATACGCAGTATTTT. It encodes CASSPGSRSDTQYF.

V gene TRBV27 combines with J gene TRBJ2-2; 13 bases map to TRBD2. CDR1 and CDR2 from the germline V gene are MNHEY and SMNVEV (reference sequence). With 6 bases clipped from V and 5 bases from J, the junction kept 15 bases outside the gene matches. The CDR3 is 19 residues long. The CDR3 nucleotides read TGTGCCAGCAGCCTCCTCCAACCCGGGACTAGCGGGAAAACCGGGGAGCTGTTTTTT. It is translated as CASSLLQPGTSGKTGELFF.

Of note for this clone: Other nucleotide sequences from this sample produce the same CDR3. J is TRBJ2-7 and V is TRBV20-1; D ambiguous. Germline V CDR1 and CDR2: DFQATT, SNEGSKA (reference sequence). This CDR3 contains 11 residues. Trimming cost V 0 bases and J 4 bases, with 4 bases left between them. The DNA for the CDR3 is TGCAGTGCTAGAGACGGATACGAGCAGTACTTC. Its protein product is CSARDGYEQYF.

A word on this clone: The identical CDR3 is also encoded by other nucleotide sequences in the sample. The chain is built from TRBV6-5 and TRBJ1-5; D uncertain. Trimming removed 0 bases from V and 1 base from J, with 7 bases in between. The CDR3 has 15 amino acids. Germline loops: CDR1 MNHEY, CDR2 SVGAGI. CDR3 amino acids: CASSYSGLSNQPQHF. CDR3 DNA: TGTGCCAGCAGTTACTCTGGACTGAGCAATCAGCCCCAGCATTTT.

The chain has TRBV30 and TRBJ1-2; D perhaps matches TRBD1 (5 bases). Trimming took off 5 bases at V and 7 bases at J, with 17 bases between the two ends. The CDR3 spans 13 residues. CDR1 GTSNPN and CDR2 SVGIG come from the germline V gene (reference sequence). This CDR3 reads CAWGPMLGTGYTF. As DNA, the CDR3 is TGTGCCTGGGGCCCCATGTTAGGGACTGGCTACACCTTC.

Concerning this clone: Distinct nucleotide sequences in the sample also encode this CDR3. The V and J genes are TRBV19 and TRBJ2-3, with 11 nucleotides matching TRBD2. The CDR3 extends over 15 amino acids. Germline V gene lookup returns CDR1 LNHDA and CDR2 SQIVND (reference sequence). With 3 bases clipped from V and 3 bases from J, the junction kept 2 bases outside the gene matches. The CDR3 spells CASSILAGGTDTQYF. The DNA of the CDR3 is TGTGCCAGTAGTATTCTAGCGGGAGGAACAGATACGCAGTATTTT. Supplemented by reference TRBV19 and TRBJ2-3, the full variable domain reads DGGITQSPKYLFRKEGQNVTLSCEQNLNHDAMYWYRQDPGQGLRLIYYSQIVNDFQKGDIAEGYSVSREKKESFPLTVTSAQKNPTAFYLCASSILAGGTDTQYFGPGTRLTVL.

This chain connects TRBV5-1 to TRBJ2-7; perhaps TRBD1 as D (6 bases). This CDR3 comprises 16 residues. V was cut by 6 bases and J by 1 base, with 20 bases left in between. The V gene's germline CDR1 is SGHRS and CDR2 YFSETQ. As DNA, the CDR3 is TGCGCCAGCACCCACGGTGGCAGGGGATTTTCCTACGAGCAGTACTTC. It encodes CASTHGGRGFSYEQYF.

J is TRBJ2-1 and V is TRBV7-2; unclear D gene. Germline assignment: CDR1 SGHTA and CDR2 FQGNSA. This CDR3 has 15 amino acids. V was pared by 5 bases and J by 2 bases, with 13 bases between. Here the CDR3 DNA reads TGTGCCAGCAGCCCAGGACCGCTAGCCTACAATGAGCAGTTCTTC. The encoded protein is CASSPGPLAYNEQFF.

The V gene is TRBV28, the J gene TRBJ2-7; 10 nucleotides line up with TRBD1. The length of the CDR3 is 14 residues. V lost 6 bases to trimming and J lost 5 bases; unmatched junction nucleotides: 7. Germline CDR1 reads MDHEN; CDR2 reads SYDVKM. The CDR3 nucleotides are TGTGCCAGCAGCCAAGACAGGGGGCGGAACGAGCAGTACTTC. Translating gives CASSQDRGRNEQYF.

The chain employs TRBV11-2 and TRBJ2-1, with 9 bases lining up with TRBD2. Trimming cost V 3 bases and J 5 bases; bases outside gene matches: 5. From germline, CDR1 is SGHAT and CDR2 FQNNGV. This CDR3 region has 15 residues. DNA for the CDR3: TGTGCCAGCAGCTTCGGCGGGAGGGGGAACAATGAGCAGTTCTTC. Protein: CASSFGGRGNNEQFF.

CDR3 protein: CASSAPQGAEQYF. The CDR3 DNA reads as TGTGCCAGCAGCGCACCCCAGGGGGCCGAGCAGTACTTC. J is TRBJ2-7 and V is TRBV7-7, with 8 bases fitting TRBD1. Per the germline V gene, CDR1 is SSHAT and CDR2 is FNYEAQ (reference sequence). Unmatched junction bases numbered 6, after V lost 5 bases and J lost 6 bases. The CDR3 loop spans 13 amino acids.

This clone was found a few times. The chain uses TRBV14 and TRBJ1-1, with D unresolved. Trimming cost V 7 bases and J 1 base, with 4 bases left between them. Germline CDR1 is SGHDN and CDR2 is FVKESK. CDR3 length: 11 amino acids. CDR3 DNA sequence: TGTGCCAGCAACAGGAACACTGAAGCTTTCTTT. As protein: CASNRNTEAFF.

Of note for this clone: Other DNA sequences in the same sample also yield this CDR3. The V and J genes are TRBV28 and TRBJ1-2, with D possibly being TRBD1 (5 bases). The germline V and J ends were trimmed by 1 base and 8 bases, with 14 bases remaining between them. The germline V gene has CDR1 MDHEN and CDR2 SYDVKM. The CDR3 extends over 14 amino acids. The CDR3 DNA reads TGTGCCAGCAGTTTATCTGTTGGGGGGTACGGCTACACCTTC. Amino acid sequence: CASSLSVGGYGYTF.

The rearrangement links TRBV11-3 to TRBJ2-2, with a possible D match to TRBD1 (5 bases). V was cut by 5 bases and J by 6 bases, with 16 bases left in between. Germline V gives CDR1 SGHNT, CDR2 YENEEA. This CDR3 has 15 amino acids. This chain's CDR3 is CASSQAQQVPGELFF. DNA of the CDR3: TGTGCCAGCAGCCAAGCCCAACAGGTCCCCGGGGAGCTGTTTTTT.

The chain employs TRBV6-6 and TRBJ2-7, with no clear D. The germline V and J ends were trimmed by 5 bases and 4 bases, with 9 bases remaining between them. CDR3 length equals 12 residues. From germline, CDR1 is MNHNY and CDR2 SVGAGI (reference sequence). CDR3 DNA: TGTGCCAGCAGTCCCGACGGATACGAGCAGTACTTC. Its translation is CASSPDGYEQYF.

This chain connects TRBV28 to TRBJ1-4, with TRBD1 as a possible D gene (5 bases). CDR1 and CDR2 (germline): MDHEN, SYDVKM. The CDR3 spans 15 residues. Trimming took 6 bases from V and 10 from J, leaving 21 bases between them. The CDR3 DNA reads TGTGCCAGCAGCAGGCGGGCAGGGCTCCATAGAAAACTGTTTTTT. Its translation: CASSRRAGLHRKLFF. Combining the CDR3 with reference TRBV28 and TRBJ1-4 gives the whole variable domain DVKVTQSSRYLVKRTGEKVFLECVQDMDHENMFWYRQDPGLGLRLIYFSYDVKMKEKGDIPEGYSVSREKKERFSLILESASTNQTSMYLCASSRRAGLHRKLFFGSGTQLSVL.

This sequence joins TRBV7-2 and TRBJ1-3; D is undetermined. The V and J ends lost 7 bases and 0 bases respectively, with 10 bases between them. Germline CDR1 SGHTA, CDR2 FQGNSA. The CDR3 totals 14 residues. The CDR3 protein is CASTVDSSGNTIYF. CDR3 bases: TGTGCCAGCACCGTAGATAGCTCTGGAAACACCATATATTTT.

The gene calls are TRBV28 and TRBJ1-2; D gene ambiguous. Germline CDR1 is MDHEN and CDR2 is SYDVKM. CDR3 length: 12 amino acids. V was pared by 8 bases and J by 2 bases, with 9 bases between. Written as DNA, the CDR3 is TGTGCCAGCGGGCAGCAGAACTATGGCTACACCTTC. Residues: CASGQQNYGYTF.